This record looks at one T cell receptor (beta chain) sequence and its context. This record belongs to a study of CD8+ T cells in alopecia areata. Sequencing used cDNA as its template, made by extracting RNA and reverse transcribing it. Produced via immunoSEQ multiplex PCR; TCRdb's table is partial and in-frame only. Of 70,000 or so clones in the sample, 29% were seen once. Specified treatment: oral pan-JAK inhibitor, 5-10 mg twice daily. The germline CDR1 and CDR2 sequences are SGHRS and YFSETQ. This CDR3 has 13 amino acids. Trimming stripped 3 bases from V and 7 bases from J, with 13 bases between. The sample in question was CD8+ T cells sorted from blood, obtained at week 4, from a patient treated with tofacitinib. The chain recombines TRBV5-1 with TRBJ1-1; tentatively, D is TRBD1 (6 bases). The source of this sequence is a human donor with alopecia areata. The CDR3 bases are TGCGCCAGCAGCTCCCAGGGAGGGGGTGAAGCTTTCTTT. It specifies CASSSQGGGEAFF.